This TCR beta chain was recovered during a study of T-cell memory formation after mild COVID-19. Study background: TCR clusters mostly belonged to single donors. Study outcomes and limitations: A second wave expanding day 15 to 37 was CD4+-biased; contracting clones were balanced.

The germline gives CDR1 DFQATT, CDR2 SNEGSKA (reference sequence). J gave up 3 bases and V 6 bases, and 7 bases lay outside the gene matches. The CDR3 has 13 residues. In regard to this clonotype: The antigen remains unidentified.

Each CDR3 protein gets one entry after TCRdb re-called the 5' RACE reads with MiXCR. Altogether approximately 260,000 distinct CDR3 sequences are present, around 15% being singletons, with the ten largest covering around a fifth. Material for sequencing was PBMCs or a T cell subset sorted from them (not recorded which). The gene calls are TRBV20-1 and TRBJ1-1; 7 bases map to TRBD1. This TCR came from a man between 18 and 35 years old who had mild COVID-19 (a few samples of this study predate the infection). Cell type and time point are not known. The CDR3 loop is CSAVTGVYTEAFF. As DNA, the CDR3 is TGCAGTGCCGTCACAGGGGTTTACACTGAAGCTTTCTTT.